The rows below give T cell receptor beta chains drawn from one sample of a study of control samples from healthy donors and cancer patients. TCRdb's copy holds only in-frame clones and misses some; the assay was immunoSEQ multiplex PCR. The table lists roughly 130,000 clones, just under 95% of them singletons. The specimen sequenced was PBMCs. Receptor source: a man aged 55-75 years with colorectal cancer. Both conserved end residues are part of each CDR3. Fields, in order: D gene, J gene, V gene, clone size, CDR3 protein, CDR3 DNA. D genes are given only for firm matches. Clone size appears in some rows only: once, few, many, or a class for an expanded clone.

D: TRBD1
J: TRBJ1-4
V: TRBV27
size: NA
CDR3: CASSRQGRTNEKLFF
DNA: TGTGCCAGCAGTCGACAGGGGAGAACTAATGAAAAACTGTTTTTT

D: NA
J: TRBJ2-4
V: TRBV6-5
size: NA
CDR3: CASSPLQAKNIQYF
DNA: TGTGCCAGCAGTCCCCTCCAGGCCAAAAACATTCAGTACTTC

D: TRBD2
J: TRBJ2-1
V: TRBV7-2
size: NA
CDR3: CASRLTSGAYNEQFF
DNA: TGTGCCAGCAGACTAACTAGCGGGGCCTACAATGAGCAGTTCTTC

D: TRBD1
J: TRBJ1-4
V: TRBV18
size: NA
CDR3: CASSPPKGQGAEKLFF
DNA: TGTGCCAGCTCACCACCGAAAGGACAGGGGGCGGAAAAACTGTTTTTT

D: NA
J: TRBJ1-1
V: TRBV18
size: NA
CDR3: CASSPPARKVPTEAFF
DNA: TGTGCCAGCTCACCACCGGCTAGGAAGGTCCCCACTGAAGCTTTCTTT

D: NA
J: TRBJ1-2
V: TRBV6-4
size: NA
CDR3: CASRPSSGPKYGYTF
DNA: TGTGCCAGCAGACCTTCCTCCGGGCCTAAGTATGGCTACACCTTC

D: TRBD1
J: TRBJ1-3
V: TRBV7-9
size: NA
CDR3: CASSPLGTGIGNTIYF
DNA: TGTGCCAGCAGCCCCTTGGGGACAGGGATTGGAAACACCATATATTTT

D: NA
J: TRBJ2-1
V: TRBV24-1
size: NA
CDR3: CATSDLRERNNEQFF
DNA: TGTGCCACCAGTGATTTGCGGGAGAGAAACAATGAGCAGTTCTTC

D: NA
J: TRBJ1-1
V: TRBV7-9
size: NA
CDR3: CASSLTMNTEAFF
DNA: TGTGCCAGCAGCTTGACAATGAACACTGAAGCTTTCTTT

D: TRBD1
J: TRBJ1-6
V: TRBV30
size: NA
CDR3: CAWSPRTGYYSPLHF
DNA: TGTGCCTGGAGCCCGAGGACAGGGTATTACTCACCCCTCCACTTT

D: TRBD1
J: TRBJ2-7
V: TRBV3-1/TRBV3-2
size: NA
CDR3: CASSQGTGDYEQYF
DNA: TGTGCCAGCAGCCAAGGGACAGGGGACTACGAGCAGTACTTC

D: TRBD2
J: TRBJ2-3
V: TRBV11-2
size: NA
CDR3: CASSPPPPPSGGASNTQYF
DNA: TGTGCCAGCAGCCCCCCTCCCCCTCCTAGCGGGGGGGCCTCAAATACGCAGTATTTT

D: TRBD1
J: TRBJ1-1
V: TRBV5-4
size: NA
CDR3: CASSDRDRLNTEAFF
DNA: TGTGCCAGCAGCGACCGGGACAGGCTGAACACTGAAGCTTTCTTT

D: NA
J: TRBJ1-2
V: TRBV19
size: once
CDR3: CASSIDKGIYGYTF
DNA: TGTGCCAGTAGTATAGATAAGGGAATCTATGGCTACACCTTC

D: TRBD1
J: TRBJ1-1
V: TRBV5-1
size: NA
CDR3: CASSLKGTGETEAFF
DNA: TGCGCCAGCAGCTTGAAAGGGACAGGGGAGACTGAAGCTTTCTTT

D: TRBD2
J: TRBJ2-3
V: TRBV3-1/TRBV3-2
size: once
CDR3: CASSLSGGIDTQYF
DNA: TGTGCCAGCAGCCTTAGCGGGGGGATAGATACGCAGTATTTT

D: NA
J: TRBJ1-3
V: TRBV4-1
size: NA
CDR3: CASSQEGYSGNTIYF
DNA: TGCGCCAGCAGCCAAGAAGGGTACTCTGGAAACACCATATATTTT

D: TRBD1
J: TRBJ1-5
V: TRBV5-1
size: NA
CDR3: CASSIGQGTQPQHF
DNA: TGCGCCAGCAGCATTGGACAGGGGACTCAGCCCCAGCATTTT

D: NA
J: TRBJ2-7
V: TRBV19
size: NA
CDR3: CASSIRSVPSYEQYF
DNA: TGTGCCAGTAGTATTCGTTCGGTTCCTTCCTACGAGCAGTACTTC

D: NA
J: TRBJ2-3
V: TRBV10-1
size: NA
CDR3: CASSDSGRGTQYF
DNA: TGCGCCAGCAGTGACTCGGGACGGGGTACGCAGTATTTT

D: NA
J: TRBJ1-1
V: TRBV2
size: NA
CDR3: CASSESGQNTEAFF
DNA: TGTGCCAGCAGTGAATCAGGGCAGAACACTGAAGCTTTCTTT

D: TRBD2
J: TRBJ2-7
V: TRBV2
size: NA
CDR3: CASTISGGGHEQYF
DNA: TGTGCCAGCACCATTAGCGGGGGAGGCCACGAGCAGTACTTC

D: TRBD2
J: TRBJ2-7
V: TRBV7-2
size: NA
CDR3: CASSLAVAGGYEQYF
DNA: TGTGCCAGCAGCTTAGCAGTAGCGGGGGGCTACGAGCAGTACTTC

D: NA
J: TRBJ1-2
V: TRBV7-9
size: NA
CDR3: CASSPSPQGRPYGYTF
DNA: TGTGCCAGCAGCCCCTCCCCGCAGGGAAGACCCTATGGCTACACCTTC

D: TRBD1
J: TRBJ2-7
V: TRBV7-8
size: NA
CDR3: CASSLAGQGKPSYEQYF
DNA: TGTGCCAGCAGCTTAGCGGGACAGGGGAAACCCTCCTACGAGCAGTACTTC

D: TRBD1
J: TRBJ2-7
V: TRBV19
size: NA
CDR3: CASSITGQGRYEQYF
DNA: TGTGCCAGTAGTATAACGGGACAGGGACGATACGAGCAGTACTTC

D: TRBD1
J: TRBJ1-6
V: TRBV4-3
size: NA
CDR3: CASSQVQGGLVDSPLHF
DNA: TGCGCCAGCAGCCAAGTTCAGGGGGGCCTCGTCGATTCACCCCTCCACTTT

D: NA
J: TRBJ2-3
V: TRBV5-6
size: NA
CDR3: CASSLGVRTQYF
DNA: TGTGCCAGCAGCTTGGGCGTGCGCACGCAGTATTTT

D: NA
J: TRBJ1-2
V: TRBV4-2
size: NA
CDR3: CASSQAKGGGYGYTF
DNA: TGTGCCAGCAGCCAAGCGAAGGGGGGAGGGTATGGCTACACCTTC

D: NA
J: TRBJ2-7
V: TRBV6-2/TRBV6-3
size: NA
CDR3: CASSPRGEQYF
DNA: TGTGCCAGCAGTCCCCGGGGGGAGCAGTACTTC

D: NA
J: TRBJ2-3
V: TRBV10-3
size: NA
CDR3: CAISELAAPPHTQYF
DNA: TGTGCCATCAGTGAATTGGCCGCCCCTCCCCATACGCAGTATTTT

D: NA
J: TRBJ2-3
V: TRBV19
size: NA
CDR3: CASSAGTDTQYF
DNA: TGTGCCAGTAGCGCAGGCACAGATACGCAGTATTTT

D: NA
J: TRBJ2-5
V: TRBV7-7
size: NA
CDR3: CASSPSQGARETQYF
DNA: TGTGCCAGCAGCCCATCACAGGGCGCAAGAGAGACCCAGTACTTC

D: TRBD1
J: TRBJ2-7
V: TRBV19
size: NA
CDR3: CASRGQGAYEQYF
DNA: TGTGCCAGTAGAGGACAGGGGGCTTACGAGCAGTACTTC

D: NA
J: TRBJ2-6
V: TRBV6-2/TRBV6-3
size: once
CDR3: CASSYSKFSGANVLTF
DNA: TGTGCCAGCAGTTACTCAAAGTTCTCTGGGGCCAACGTCCTGACTTTC

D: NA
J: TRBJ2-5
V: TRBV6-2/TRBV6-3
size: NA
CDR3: CASSSRHGQITFGETQYF
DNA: TGTGCCAGCAGTTCCCGGCACGGACAGATAACCTTTGGGGAGACCCAGTACTTC

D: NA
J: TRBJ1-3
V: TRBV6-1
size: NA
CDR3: CASSEGALIGNTIYF
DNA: TGTGCCAGCAGTGAGGGAGCTTTGATTGGAAACACCATATATTTT

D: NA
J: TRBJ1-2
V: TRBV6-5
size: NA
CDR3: CASSYSMGGNYGYTF
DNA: TGTGCCAGCAGTTACTCGATGGGGGGAAACTATGGCTACACCTTC

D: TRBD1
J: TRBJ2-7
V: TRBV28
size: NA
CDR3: CAAAGQGSYEQYF
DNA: TGTGCCGCTGCAGGACAGGGGTCCTACGAGCAGTACTTC

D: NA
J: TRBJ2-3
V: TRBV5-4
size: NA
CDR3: CASSTQVPDTQYF
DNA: TGTGCCAGCAGCACCCAGGTTCCCGATACGCAGTATTTT

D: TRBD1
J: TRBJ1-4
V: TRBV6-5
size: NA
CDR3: CASSRDRVNEKLFF
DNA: TGTGCCAGCAGCAGGGACAGGGTTAATGAAAAACTGTTTTTT

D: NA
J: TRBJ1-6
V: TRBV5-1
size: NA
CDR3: CASSLGSPYNSPLHF
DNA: TGCGCCAGCAGCCTGGGATCTCCATATAATTCACCCCTCCACTTT

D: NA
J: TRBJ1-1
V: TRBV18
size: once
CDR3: CASSPLQEPMNTEAFF
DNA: TGTGCCAGCTCACCACTACAGGAGCCCATGAACACTGAAGCTTTCTTT

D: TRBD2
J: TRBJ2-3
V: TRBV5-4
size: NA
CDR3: CASSLGVAGGRDTQYF
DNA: TGTGCCAGCAGCTTGGGGGTAGCGGGGGGCAGAGATACGCAGTATTTT

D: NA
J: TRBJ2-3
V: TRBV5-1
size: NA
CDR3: CASSSGRTTDTQYF
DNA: TGCGCCAGCAGCTCGGGACGGACTACAGATACGCAGTATTTT

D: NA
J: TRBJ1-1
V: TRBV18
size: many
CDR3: CASSPPRPNSRAEAFF
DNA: TGTGCCAGCTCACCACCCCGGCCGAACAGCCGGGCTGAAGCTTTCTTT

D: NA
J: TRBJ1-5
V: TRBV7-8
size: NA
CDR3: CASSLGSLGNQPQHF
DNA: TGTGCCAGCAGCTTAGGAAGTTTGGGCAATCAGCCCCAGCATTTT